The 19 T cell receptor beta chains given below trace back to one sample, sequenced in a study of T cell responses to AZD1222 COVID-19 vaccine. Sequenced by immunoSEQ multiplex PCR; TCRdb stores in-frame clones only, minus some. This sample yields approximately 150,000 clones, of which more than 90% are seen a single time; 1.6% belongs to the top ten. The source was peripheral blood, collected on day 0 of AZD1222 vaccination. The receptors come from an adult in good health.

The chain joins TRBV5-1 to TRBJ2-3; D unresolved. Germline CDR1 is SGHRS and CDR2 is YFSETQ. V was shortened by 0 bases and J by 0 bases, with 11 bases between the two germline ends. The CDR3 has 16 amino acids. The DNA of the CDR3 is TGCGCCAGCAGCTTGGAGGGCGGCGTCAGCACAGATACGCAGTATTTT. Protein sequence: CASSLEGGVSTDTQYF.

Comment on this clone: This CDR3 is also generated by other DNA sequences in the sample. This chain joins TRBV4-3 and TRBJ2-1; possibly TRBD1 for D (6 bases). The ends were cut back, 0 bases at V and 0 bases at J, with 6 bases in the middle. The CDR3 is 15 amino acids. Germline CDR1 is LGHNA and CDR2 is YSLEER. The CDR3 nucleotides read TGCGCCAGCAGCCAAGAGGGGGCCTCCTACAATGAGCAGTTCTTC. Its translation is CASSQEGASYNEQFF.

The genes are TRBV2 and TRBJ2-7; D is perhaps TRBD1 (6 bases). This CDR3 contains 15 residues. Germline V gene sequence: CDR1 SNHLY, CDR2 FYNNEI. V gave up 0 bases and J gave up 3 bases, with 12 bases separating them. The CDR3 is CASSEAPSGVYEQYF. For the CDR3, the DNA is TGTGCCAGCAGTGAAGCCCCCTCAGGGGTCTACGAGCAGTACTTC.

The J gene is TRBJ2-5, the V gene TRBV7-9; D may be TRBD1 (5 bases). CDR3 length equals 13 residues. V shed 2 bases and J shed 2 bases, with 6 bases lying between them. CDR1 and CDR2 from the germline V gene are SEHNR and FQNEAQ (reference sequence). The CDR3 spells CASSLYRQETQYF. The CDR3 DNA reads TGTGCCAGCAGCTTATACAGGCAAGAGACCCAGTACTTC.

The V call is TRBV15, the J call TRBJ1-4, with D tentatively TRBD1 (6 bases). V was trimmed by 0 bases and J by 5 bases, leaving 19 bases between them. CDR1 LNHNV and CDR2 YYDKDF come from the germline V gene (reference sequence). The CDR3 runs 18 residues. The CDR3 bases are TGTGCCACCAGCAGAGAAAGAGTAAACAGGGCCGGGAATGAAAAACTGTTTTTT. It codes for CATSRERVNRAGNEKLFF. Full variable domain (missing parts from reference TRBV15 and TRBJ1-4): DAMVIQNPRYQVTQFGKPVTLSCSQTLNHNVMYWYQQKSSQAPKLLFHYYDKDFNNEADTPDNFQSRRPNTSFCFLDIRSPGLGDTAMYLCATSRERVNRAGNEKLFFGSGTQLSVL.

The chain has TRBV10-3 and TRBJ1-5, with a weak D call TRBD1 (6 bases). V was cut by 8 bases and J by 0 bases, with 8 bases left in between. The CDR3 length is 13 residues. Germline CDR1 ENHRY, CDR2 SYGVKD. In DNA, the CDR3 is TGTGCCATCGGGGACATTAGCAATCAGCCCCAGCATTTT. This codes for CAIGDISNQPQHF.

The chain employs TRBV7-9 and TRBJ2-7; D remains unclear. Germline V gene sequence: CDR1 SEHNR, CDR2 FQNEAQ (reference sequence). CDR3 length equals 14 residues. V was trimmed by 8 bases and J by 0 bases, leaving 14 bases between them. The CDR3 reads CASAPGRSSYEQYF. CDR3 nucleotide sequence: TGTGCCAGCGCGCCAGGCCGAAGCTCCTACGAGCAGTACTTC.

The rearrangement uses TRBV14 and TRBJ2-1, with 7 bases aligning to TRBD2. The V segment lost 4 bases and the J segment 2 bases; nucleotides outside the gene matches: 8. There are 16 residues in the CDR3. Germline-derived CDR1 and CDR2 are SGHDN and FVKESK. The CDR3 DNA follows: TGTGCCAGCAGCCCCCTCGGGGGGAGAACCTACAATGAGCAGTTCTTC. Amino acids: CASSPLGGRTYNEQFF.

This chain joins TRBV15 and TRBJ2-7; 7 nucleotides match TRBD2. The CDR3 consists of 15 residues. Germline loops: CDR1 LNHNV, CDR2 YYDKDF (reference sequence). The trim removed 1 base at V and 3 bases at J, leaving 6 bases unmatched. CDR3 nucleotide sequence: TGTGCCACCAGCAGAGGATCGGGGGAGGGCTACGAGCAGTACTTC. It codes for CATSRGSGEGYEQYF.

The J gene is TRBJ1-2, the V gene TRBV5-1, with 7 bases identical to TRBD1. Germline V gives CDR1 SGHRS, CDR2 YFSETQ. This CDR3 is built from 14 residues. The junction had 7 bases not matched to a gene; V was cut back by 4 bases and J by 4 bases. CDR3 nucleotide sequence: TGCGCCAGCAGCGAAGGGGGCGCAGGCTATGGCTACACCTTC. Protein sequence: CASSEGGAGYGYTF.

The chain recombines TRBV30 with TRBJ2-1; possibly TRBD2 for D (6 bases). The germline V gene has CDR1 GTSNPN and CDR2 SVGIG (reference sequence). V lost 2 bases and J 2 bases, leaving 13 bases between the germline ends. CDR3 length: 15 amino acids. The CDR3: CAWSSGSGAYNEQFF. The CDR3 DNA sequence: TGTGCCTGGAGTAGCGGTAGCGGAGCCTACAATGAGCAGTTCTTC.

The DNA of the CDR3 is TGTGCCAGCAGGCCGGGGGAGGGGACCGCTCCCTACGAGCAGTACTTC. Encoded protein: CASRPGEGTAPYEQYF. V usage is TRBV12-1 and J usage is TRBJ2-7; the D call in the table, TRBD2, was not verified against the DNA. TRBV12-1 is tagged as a pseudogene. The CDR3 runs 16 residues.

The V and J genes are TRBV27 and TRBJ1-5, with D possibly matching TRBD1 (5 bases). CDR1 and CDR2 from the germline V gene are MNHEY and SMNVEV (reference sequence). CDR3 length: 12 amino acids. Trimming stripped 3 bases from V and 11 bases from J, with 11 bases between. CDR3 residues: CASSFPGSAQHF. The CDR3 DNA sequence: TGTGCCAGCAGTTTCCCAGGGTCAGCCCAGCATTTT.

CDR3 nucleotides: TGCGCCAGCACTGGGGACAGGGGCCTTAATTCACCCCTCCACTTT. Translation gives CASTGDRGLNSPLHF. The chain has TRBV10-2 and TRBJ1-6, with TRBD1 matching 10 bases. Losses at the gene ends were 7 bases for V and 6 bases for J; bases not matched to a gene: 6. The germline V gene encodes CDR1 WSHSY and CDR2 SAAADI. The CDR3 consists of 15 residues.

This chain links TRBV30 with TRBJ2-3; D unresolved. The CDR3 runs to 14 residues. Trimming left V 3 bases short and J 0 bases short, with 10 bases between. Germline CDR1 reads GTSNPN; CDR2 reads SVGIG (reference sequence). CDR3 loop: CAWRLASSTDTQYF. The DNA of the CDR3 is TGTGCCTGGAGACTGGCGTCTAGCACAGATACGCAGTATTTT. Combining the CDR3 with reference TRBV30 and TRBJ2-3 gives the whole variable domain SQTIHQWPATLVQPVGSPLSLECTVEGTSNPNLYWYRQAAGRGLQLLFYSVGIGQISSEVPQNLSASRPQDRQFILSSKKLLLSDSGFYLCAWRLASSTDTQYFGPGTRLTVL.

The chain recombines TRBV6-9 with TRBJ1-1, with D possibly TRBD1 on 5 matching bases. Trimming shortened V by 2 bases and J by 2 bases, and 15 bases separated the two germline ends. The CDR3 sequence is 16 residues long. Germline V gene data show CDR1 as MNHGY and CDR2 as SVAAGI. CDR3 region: CASSYPPGTDNTEAFF. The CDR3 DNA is TGTGCCAGCAGTTATCCCCCCGGGACGGATAACACTGAAGCTTTCTTT.

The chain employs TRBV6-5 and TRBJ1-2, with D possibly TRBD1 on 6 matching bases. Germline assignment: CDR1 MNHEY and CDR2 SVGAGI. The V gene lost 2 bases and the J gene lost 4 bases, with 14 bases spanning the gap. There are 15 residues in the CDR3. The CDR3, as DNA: TGTGCCAGCAGTTACCTACAGGGTAGGGGCTATGGCTACACCTTC. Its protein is CASSYLQGRGYGYTF.

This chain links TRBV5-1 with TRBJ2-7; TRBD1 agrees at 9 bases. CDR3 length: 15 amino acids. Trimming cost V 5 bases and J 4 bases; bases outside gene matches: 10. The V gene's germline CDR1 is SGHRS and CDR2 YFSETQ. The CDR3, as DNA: TGCGCCAGCAGTCGTAAAGGGACAGGGACTTACGAGCAGTACTTC. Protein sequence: CASSRKGTGTYEQYF.

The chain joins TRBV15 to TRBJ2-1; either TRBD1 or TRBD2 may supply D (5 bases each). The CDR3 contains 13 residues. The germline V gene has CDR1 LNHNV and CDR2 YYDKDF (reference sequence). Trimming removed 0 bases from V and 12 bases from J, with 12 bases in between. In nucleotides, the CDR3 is TGTGCCACCAGCAGAGATGGGGGTTCGGTGCAGTTCTTC. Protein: CATSRDGGSVQFF.